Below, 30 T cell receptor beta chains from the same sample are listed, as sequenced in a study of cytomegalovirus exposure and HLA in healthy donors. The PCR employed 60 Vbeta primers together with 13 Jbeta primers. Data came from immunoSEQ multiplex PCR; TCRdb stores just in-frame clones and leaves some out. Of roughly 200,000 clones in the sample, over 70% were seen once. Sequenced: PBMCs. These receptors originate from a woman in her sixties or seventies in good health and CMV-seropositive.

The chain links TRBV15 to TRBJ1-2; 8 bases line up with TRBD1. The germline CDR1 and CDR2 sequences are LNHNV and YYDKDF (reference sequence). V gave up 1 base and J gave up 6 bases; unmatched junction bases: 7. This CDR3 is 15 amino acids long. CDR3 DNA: TGTGCCACCAGCAGAGGGGGGGCAGGGGGCGATGGCTACACCTTC. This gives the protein CATSRGGAGGDGYTF.

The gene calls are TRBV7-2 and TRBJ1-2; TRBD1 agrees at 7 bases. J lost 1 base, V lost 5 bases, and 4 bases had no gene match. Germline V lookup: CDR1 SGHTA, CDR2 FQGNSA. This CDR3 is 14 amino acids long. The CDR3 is CASSPRQGNYGYTF. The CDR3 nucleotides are TGTGCCAGCAGCCCAAGACAGGGTAACTATGGCTACACCTTC.

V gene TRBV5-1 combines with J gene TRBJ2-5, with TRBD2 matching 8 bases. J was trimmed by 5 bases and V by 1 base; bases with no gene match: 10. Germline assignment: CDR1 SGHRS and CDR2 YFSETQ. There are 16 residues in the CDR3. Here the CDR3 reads CASSLPGGARGETQYF. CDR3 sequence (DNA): TGCGCCAGCAGCTTGCCGGGGGGGGCCCGTGGGGAGACCCAGTACTTC. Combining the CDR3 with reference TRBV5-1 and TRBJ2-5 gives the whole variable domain KAGVTQTPRYLIKTRGQQVTLSCSPISGHRSVSWYQQTPGQGLQFLFEYFSETQRNKGNFPGRFSGRQFSNSRSEMNVSTLELGDSALYLCASSLPGGARGETQYFGPGTRLLVL.

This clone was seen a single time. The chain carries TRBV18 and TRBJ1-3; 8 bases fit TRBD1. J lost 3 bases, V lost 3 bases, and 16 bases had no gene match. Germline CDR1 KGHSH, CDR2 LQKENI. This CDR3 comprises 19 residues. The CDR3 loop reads CASSPRTGGFREYGNTIYF. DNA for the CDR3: TGTGCCAGCTCACCCCGAACAGGGGGTTTTAGGGAATATGGAAACACCATATATTTT.

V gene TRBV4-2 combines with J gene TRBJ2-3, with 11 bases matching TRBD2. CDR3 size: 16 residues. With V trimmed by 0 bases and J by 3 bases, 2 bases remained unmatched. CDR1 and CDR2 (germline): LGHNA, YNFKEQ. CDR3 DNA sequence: TGTGCCAGCAGCCAAGAACTAGCGGGGGCAACAGATACGCAGTATTTT. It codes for CASSQELAGATDTQYF.

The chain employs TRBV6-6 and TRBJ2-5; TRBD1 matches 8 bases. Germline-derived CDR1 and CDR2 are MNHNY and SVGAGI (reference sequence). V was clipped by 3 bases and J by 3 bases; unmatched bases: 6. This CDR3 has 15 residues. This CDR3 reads CASSYYGQGEETQYF. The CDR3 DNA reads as TGTGCCAGCAGTTATTACGGACAGGGTGAAGAGACCCAGTACTTC.

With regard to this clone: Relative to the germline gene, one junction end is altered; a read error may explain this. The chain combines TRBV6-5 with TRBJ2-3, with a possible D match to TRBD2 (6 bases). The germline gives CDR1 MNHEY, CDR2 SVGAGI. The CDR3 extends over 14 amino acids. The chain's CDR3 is CASSPGLHTDTRYF. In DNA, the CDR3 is TGTGCCAGCAGCCCGGGACTTCACACAGATACGCGGTATTTT.

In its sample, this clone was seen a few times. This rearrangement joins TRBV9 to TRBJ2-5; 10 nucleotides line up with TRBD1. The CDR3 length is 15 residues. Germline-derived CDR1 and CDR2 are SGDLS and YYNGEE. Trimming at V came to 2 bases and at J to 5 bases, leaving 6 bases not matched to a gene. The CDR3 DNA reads TGTGCCAGCAGCGTCGACAGGGGGCGGGGGGAGACCCAGTACTTC. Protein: CASSVDRGRGETQYF.

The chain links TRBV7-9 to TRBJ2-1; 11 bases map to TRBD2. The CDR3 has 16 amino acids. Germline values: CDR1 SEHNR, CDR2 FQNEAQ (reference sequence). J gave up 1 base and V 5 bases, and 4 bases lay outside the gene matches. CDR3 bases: TGTGCCAGCAGCAATAGCGGGAGGGCGTCCTACAATGAGCAGTTCTTC. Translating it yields CASSNSGRASYNEQFF.

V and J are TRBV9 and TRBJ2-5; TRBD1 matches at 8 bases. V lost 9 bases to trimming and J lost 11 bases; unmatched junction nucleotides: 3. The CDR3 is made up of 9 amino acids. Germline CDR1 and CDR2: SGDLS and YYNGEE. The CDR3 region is CATGGRQYF. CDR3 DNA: TGTGCCACAGGGGGCCGGCAGTACTTC.

The CDR3 protein is CASSLQQGPNTEAFF. The CDR3 DNA follows: TGTGCCAGCAGTCTGCAACAGGGGCCGAACACTGAAGCTTTCTTT. This chain uses TRBV28 with TRBJ1-1; 7 nucleotides align to TRBD1. Per the germline V gene, CDR1 is MDHEN and CDR2 is SYDVKM. CDR3 length: 15 amino acids. The V segment lost 5 bases and the J segment 1 base; nucleotides outside the gene matches: 7. Combining the CDR3 with reference TRBV28 and TRBJ1-1 gives the whole variable domain DVKVTQSSRYLVKRTGEKVFLECVQDMDHENMFWYRQDPGLGLRLIYFSYDVKMKEKGDIPEGYSVSREKKERFSLILESASTNQTSMYLCASSLQQGPNTEAFFGQGTRLTVV.

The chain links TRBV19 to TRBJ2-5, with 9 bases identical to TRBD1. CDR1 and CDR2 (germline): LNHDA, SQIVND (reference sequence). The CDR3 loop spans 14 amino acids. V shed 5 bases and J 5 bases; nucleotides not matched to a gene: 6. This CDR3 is CASSSGTGLETQYF. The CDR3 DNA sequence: TGTGCCAGTAGTTCCGGGACAGGGTTGGAGACCCAGTACTTC.

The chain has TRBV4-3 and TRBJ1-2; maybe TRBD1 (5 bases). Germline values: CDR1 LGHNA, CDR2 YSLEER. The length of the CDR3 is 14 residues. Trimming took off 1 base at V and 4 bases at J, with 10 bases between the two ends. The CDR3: CASSQARQSYGYTF. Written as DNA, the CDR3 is TGCGCCAGCAGCCAAGCTAGACAGTCCTATGGCTACACCTTC.

CDR3 sequence: CASSPWGGATDTQYF. DNA of the CDR3: TGTGCCAGCTCACCATGGGGGGGGGCGACAGATACGCAGTATTTT. The V gene is TRBV18, the J gene TRBJ2-3; D is perhaps TRBD2 (7 bases). Germline V gene data show CDR1 as KGHSH and CDR2 as LQKENI. With 2 bases removed from V and 3 bases from J, the gap between germline ends came to 12 bases. This CDR3 spans 15 amino acids.

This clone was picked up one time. The CDR3 DNA reads TGTGCCTGGAGGACAGGATACAATGAGCAGTTCTTC. It translates to CAWRTGYNEQFF. The chain recombines TRBV30 with TRBJ2-1; D might be TRBD1 (6 bases). Looked up from germline, CDR1 is GTSNPN and CDR2 is SVGIG (reference sequence). This CDR3 contains 12 residues. Trimming cost V 3 bases and J 4 bases, with 7 bases left between them.

The CDR3 loop is CASSPVQNSPLHF. In DNA form, the CDR3 reads TGTGCCAGCAGCCCAGTCCAGAATTCACCCCTCCACTTT. The chain has TRBV7-2 and TRBJ1-6, with D uncertain. Between the trimmed V and J ends, which lost 5 bases and 7 bases, there was a span of 9 bases. The V gene's germline CDR1 is SGHTA and CDR2 FQGNSA. This CDR3 region has 13 residues.

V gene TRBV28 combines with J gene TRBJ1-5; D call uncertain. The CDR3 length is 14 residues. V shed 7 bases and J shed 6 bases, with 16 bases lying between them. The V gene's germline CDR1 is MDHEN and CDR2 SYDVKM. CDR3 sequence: CASTYGEEGQPQHF. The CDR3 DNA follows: TGTGCCAGCACCTACGGGGAAGAAGGTCAGCCCCAGCATTTT.

The CDR3 DNA reads TGTGCCAGCAGTTACTTGGACAGGGAGGCCTATGGCTACACCTTC. As protein: CASSYLDREAYGYTF. V gene TRBV6-5 combines with J gene TRBJ1-2, with 8 bases fitting TRBD1. The V and J ends lost 1 base and 4 bases, in that order; junction bases with no gene match: 5. CDR1 is MNHEY, CDR2 SVGAGI, per germline. The CDR3 consists of 15 residues.

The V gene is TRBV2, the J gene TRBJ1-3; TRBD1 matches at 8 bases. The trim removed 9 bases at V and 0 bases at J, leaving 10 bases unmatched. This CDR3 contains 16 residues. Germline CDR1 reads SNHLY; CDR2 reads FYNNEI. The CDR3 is CARTFGTGSSGNTIYF. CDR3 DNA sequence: TGTGCCAGGACCTTCGGGACAGGCAGCTCTGGAAACACCATATATTTT.

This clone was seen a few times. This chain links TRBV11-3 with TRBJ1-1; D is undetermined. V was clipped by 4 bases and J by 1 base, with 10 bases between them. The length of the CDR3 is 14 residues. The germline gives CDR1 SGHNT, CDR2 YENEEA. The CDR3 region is CASSSGGPNTEAFF. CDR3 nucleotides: TGTGCCAGCAGCTCCGGAGGACCGAACACTGAAGCTTTCTTT.

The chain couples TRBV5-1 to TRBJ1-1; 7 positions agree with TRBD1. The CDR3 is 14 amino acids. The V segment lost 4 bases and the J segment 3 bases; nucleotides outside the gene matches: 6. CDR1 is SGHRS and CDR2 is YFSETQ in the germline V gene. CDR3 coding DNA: TGCGCCAGCAGCCCCGACAGGGCTCACACTGAAGCTTTCTTT. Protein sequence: CASSPDRAHTEAFF.

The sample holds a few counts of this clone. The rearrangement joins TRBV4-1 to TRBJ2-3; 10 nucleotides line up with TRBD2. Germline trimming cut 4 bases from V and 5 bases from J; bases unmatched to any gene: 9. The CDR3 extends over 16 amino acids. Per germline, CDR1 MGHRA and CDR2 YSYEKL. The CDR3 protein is CASSPTGTSAGDTQYF. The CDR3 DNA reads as TGCGCCAGCAGCCCGACCGGGACTAGCGCGGGAGATACGCAGTATTTT.

The CDR3 sequence: CASTRASASNEKLFF. The CDR3 DNA follows: TGCGCCAGCACCAGGGCGTCCGCAAGTAATGAAAAACTGTTTTTT. This sequence joins TRBV4-3 and TRBJ1-4; D may be TRBD1 (5 bases). V lost 7 bases and J lost 4, with 16 bases in between. Germline assignment: CDR1 LGHNA and CDR2 YSLEER. CDR3 length: 15 residues.

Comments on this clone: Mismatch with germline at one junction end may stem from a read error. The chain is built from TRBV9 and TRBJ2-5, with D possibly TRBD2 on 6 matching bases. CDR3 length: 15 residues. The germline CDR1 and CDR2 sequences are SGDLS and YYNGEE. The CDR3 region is CAGSVDPGDQRTQYF. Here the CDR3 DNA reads TGTGCCGGCAGCGTAGATCCGGGAGACCAGAGGACCCAGTACTTC.

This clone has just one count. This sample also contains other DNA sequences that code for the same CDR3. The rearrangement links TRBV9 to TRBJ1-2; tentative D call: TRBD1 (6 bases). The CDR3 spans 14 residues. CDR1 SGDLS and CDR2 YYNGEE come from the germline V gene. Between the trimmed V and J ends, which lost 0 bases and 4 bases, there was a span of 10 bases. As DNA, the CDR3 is TGTGCCAGCAGCGTAGCTGGGGGCGGCTATGGCTACACCTTC. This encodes CASSVAGGGYGYTF.

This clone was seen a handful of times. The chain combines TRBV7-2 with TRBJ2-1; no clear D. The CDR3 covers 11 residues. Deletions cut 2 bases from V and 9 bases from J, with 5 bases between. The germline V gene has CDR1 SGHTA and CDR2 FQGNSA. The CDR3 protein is CASSLLFEQFF. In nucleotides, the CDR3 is TGTGCCAGCAGCTTATTATTTGAGCAGTTCTTC.

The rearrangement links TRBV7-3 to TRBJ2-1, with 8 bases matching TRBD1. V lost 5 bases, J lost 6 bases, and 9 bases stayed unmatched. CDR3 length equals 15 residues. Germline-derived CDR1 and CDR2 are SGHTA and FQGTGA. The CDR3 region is CASSLLGQGSNEQFF. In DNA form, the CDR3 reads TGTGCCAGCAGCCTCCTCGGACAGGGAAGCAATGAGCAGTTCTTC.

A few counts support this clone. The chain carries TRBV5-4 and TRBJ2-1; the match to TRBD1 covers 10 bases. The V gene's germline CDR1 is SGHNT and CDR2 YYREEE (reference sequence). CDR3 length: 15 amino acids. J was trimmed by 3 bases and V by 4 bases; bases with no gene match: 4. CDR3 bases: TGTGCCAGCAGCCGGGACAGGGGTCACTACAATGAGCAGTTCTTC. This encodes CASSRDRGHYNEQFF.

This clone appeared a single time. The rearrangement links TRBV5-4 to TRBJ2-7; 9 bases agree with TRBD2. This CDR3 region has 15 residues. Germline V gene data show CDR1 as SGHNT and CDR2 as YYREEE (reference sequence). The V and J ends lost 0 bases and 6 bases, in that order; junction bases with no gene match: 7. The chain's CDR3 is CASSLAGGGRGEQYF. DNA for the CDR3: TGTGCCAGCAGCTTGGCCGGGGGCGGGAGGGGCGAGCAGTACTTC.

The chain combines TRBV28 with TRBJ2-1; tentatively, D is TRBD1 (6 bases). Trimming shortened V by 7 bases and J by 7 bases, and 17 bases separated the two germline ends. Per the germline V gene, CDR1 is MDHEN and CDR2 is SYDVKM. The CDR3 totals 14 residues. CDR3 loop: CASNIQGLWNEQFF. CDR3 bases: TGTGCCAGCAACATTCAGGGGCTTTGGAATGAGCAGTTCTTC.